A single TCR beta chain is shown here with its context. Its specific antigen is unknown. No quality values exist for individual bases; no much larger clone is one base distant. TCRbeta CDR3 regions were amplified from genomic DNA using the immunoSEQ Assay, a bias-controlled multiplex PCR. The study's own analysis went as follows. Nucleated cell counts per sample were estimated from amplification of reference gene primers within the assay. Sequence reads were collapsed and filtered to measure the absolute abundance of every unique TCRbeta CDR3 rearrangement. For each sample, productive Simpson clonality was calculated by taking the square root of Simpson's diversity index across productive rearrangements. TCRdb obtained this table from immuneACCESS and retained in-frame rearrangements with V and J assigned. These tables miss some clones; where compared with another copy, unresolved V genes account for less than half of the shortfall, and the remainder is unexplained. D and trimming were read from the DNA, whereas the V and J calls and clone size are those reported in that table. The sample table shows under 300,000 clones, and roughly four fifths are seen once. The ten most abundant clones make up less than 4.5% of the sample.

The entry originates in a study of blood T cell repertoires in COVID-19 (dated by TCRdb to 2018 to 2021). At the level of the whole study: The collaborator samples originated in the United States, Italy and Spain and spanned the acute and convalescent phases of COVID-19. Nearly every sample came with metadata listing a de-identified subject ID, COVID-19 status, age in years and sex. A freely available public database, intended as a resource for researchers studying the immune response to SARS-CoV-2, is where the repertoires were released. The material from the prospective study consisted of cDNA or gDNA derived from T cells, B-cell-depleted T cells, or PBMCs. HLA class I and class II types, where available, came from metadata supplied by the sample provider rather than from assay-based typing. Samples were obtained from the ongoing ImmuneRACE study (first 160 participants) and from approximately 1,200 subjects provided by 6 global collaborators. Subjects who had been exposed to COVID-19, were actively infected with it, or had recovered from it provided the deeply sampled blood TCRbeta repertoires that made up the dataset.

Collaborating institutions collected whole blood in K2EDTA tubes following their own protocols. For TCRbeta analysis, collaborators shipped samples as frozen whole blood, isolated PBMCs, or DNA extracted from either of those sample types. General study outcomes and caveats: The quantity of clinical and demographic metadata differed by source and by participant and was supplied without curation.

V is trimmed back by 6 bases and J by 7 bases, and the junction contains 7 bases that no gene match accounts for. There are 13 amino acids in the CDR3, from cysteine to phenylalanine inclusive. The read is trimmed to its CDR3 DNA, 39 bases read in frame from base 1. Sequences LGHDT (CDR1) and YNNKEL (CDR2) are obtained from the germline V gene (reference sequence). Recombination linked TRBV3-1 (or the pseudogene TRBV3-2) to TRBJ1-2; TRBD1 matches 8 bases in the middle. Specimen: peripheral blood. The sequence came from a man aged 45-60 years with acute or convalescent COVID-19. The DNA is TGTGCCAGCAGGGCAGGACAGGGCGCTGGCTACACCTTC. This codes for CASRAGQGAGYTF.